This TCR beta chain was sequenced during a study of T-cell reconstitution after alpha-beta-depleted transplantation in children listed by TCRdb under 2016. For context, the study as a whole: Using TCR repertoire profiling, the study followed T-cell immune reconstitution in a quantitative way in children after TCRalphabeta/CD19-depleted allogeneic hematopoietic cell transplantation.

V sheds 5 bases and J sheds 0 bases, leaving 16 bases between their ends. The germline V gene encodes CDR1 LNHDA and CDR2 SQIVND (reference sequence). Counted from cysteine to phenylalanine, this CDR3 has 16 amino acids. Here the CDR3 DNA is all that survives: 48 bases in frame from base 1. As to this clonotype: Its binding antigen is unknown. Base quality data are lacking; no much larger clone is found one base away.

Results and caveats for the whole study, not just this receptor: Hyperexpanded clone frequencies declined over subsequent months; after one year, T-cell counts and TCRbeta diversity were mostly attributed to newly produced T cells. The high TCRbeta diversity at day 60 in some patients was ascribed to recipient T cells and intrathymic progenitors that had survived conditioning. The apparently early alphabetaT-cell count recovery about two months after transplant was reportedly dependent on only several hundred rapidly expanded clones derived from non-depleted graft cells.

Sample treatment or condition, as interpreted from the label and publication: allogeneic hematopoietic cell transplantation with graft depleted of TCRalphabeta T cells and CD19 B cells. Transplant recipients were children who received TCRalphabeta/CD19-depleted allogeneic hematopoietic cell grafts. To prepare the library, PCR was applied. The sequencing machine was an Illumina HiSeq 2500. TCR library preparation used molecular barcoding, with unique molecular identifiers applied to normalize quantification of the TCRbeta repertoire. TCRdb reworked the public reads: Q25 trimming with fastp, MiXCR clone assembly, productive beta chains retained. All rows with the same CDR3 protein become a single entry with the most common DNA and genes. For this sample there are hundreds of thousands of distinct CDR3 sequences; 13% appear just once. The top ten clonotypes cover 2% to 2.5% of the sample.

The sequencing used PBMCs, mostly from graft donor cells, collected 360 days after TCRalphabeta/CD19-depleted stem cell transplant. This sequence uses TRBV19 and TRBJ2-5; the D region is possibly TRBD1 or TRBD2, each matching across 5 bases. This clonotype was sampled from a male patient between 5 and 17 years old who had a stem cell transplant for acute myeloid leukemia, so the T cells may come from the graft donor. CDR3 region: CASSVTPGRHQETQYF. The nucleotide sequence reads as follows: TGTGCCAGTAGTGTAACCCCGGGACGGCACCAAGAGACCCAGTACTTC.